A selection of T cell receptor beta chains follows, all from one sample in a study of blood T cell repertoires in COVID-19. Sequencing was performed with immunoSEQ multiplex PCR; in TCRdb, only in-frame clones are kept and a portion is missing. In the table there are under 200,000 clones, roughly 84% of which are singletons. Sequenced sample: PBMCs or T cells enriched from blood (not recorded which). The source is a woman in her thirties who had been exposed to COVID-19. The CDR3 runs from the conserved cysteine through the conserved F or W. D genes are given only for firm matches. For some rows the clone size is stated as once, few or many, or as a class when expanded; others skip it.

>.|TRBJ1-5|.|TRBV7-8
TGTGCCAGCAGCGCTATTAGCAATCAGCCCCAGCATTTT
CASSAISNQPQHF
>.|TRBJ2-1|TRBD2|TRBV5-1
TGCGCCAGCAGCTTGGGGCCTTCTAGCGGGGGAGGCAATGAGCAGTTCTTC
CASSLGPSSGGGNEQFF
>.|TRBJ1-1|.|TRBV9
TGTGCCAGCAGCGCCGCGGTAAGGAACACTGAAGCTTTCTTT
CASSAAVRNTEAFF
>.|TRBJ2-1|.|TRBV13
TGTGCCAGCAGCTGGCCGCCTTCCCACAATGAGCAGTTCTTC
CASSWPPSHNEQFF
>.|TRBJ2-7|.|TRBV7-9
TGTGCCAGCAGCTTAGCTCAGTCGAACGAGCAGTACTTC
CASSLAQSNEQYF
>.|TRBJ2-2|.|TRBV14
TGTGCCAGCAGCCGGCTGGGACATTACACCGGGGAGCTGTTTTTT
CASSRLGHYTGELFF
>once|TRBJ1-1|.|TRBV19
TGTGCCAGTAGCCCTCTGGGCGGGGAAGCTTTCTTT
CASSPLGGEAFF
>.|TRBJ1-5|.|TRBV10-1
TGCGCCAGCAGTGGTGGGGGGGGACAGCCCCAGCATTTT
CASSGGGGQPQHF
>.|TRBJ1-6|TRBD1|TRBV6-6
TGTGCCAGCAGTCAGGGACAGTCAAGCTCCTATAATTCACCCCTCCACTTT
CASSQGQSSSYNSPLHF
>.|TRBJ2-1|.|TRBV2
TGTGCCAGCAGCGAGGGGACGTGGGGGGGCGGCTACAATGAGCAGTTCTTC
CASSEGTWGGGYNEQFF
>.|TRBJ1-2|.|TRBV7-9
TGTGCCAGCCTATCGGGGGGGTCCTCCTTTCATATTAACTATGGCTACACCTTC
CASLSGGSSFHINYGYTF
>.|TRBJ1-1|TRBD1|TRBV5-1
TGCGCCAGCAGCCAACAGGGGGCAAACACTGAAGCTTTCTTT
CASSQQGANTEAFF
>once|TRBJ1-2|.|TRBV6-5
TGTGCCAGCAGTTACGCCGAATTAGCTAACTATGGCTACACCTTC
CASSYAELANYGYTF
>.|TRBJ2-3|.|TRBV6-1
TGTGCCAGCAGTGAAACCCGCCTGCAGGGCACAGATACGCAGTATTTT
CASSETRLQGTDTQYF
>.|TRBJ1-1|.|TRBV19
TGTGCCAGTAGTCCGAGTATGAACACTGAAGCTTTCTTT
CASSPSMNTEAFF
>.|TRBJ2-1|.|TRBV21-1
TGTGCCAGCAGCAAAGGAGGTCCCGGGACTAATGCAGATGAGCAGTTCTTC
CASSKGGPGTNADEQFF
>.|TRBJ1-4|.|TRBV12-3/TRBV12-4
TGTGCCAGCAGTTTGGGGCGTAATGAAAAACTGTTTTTT
CASSLGRNEKLFF
>.|TRBJ1-2|TRBD1|TRBV6-4
TGTGCCAGCAGTGACTCGGGACAGGGTTGGGATGGCTACACCTTC
CASSDSGQGWDGYTF
>few|TRBJ2-7|TRBD1|TRBV3-1/TRBV3-2
TGTGCCAGCAGCCGGGACAGATACTCCTACGAGCAGTACTTC
CASSRDRYSYEQYF
>.|TRBJ1-4|TRBD1|TRBV27
TGTGCCAGCAGTCCCGACATGGGCAGGGGGGAAAAACTGTTTTTT
CASSPDMGRGEKLFF
>.|TRBJ1-2|TRBD1|TRBV6-2/TRBV6-3
TGTGCCAGCAGTGCAGGGGGACCCTATGGCTACACCTTC
CASSAGGPYGYTF
>.|TRBJ1-3|TRBD1|TRBV6-5
TGTGCCAGCAGTTACGGGACAGGGACTGGAAACACCATATATTTT
CASSYGTGTGNTIYF
>.|TRBJ2-1|.|TRBV10-3
TGTGCCATCTCCCCGGACTACCAGACGGGGAATGAGCAGTTCTTC
CAISPDYQTGNEQFF
>once|TRBJ2-7|TRBD1|TRBV10-1
TGCGCCAGCGACAACGGACAGGCGTCCTACGAGCAGTACTTC
CASDNGQASYEQYF
>.|TRBJ1-2|.|TRBV7-6
TGTGCCAGCAGCTCGGAACCACAGATACCCTATGGCTACACCTTC
CASSSEPQIPYGYTF
>.|TRBJ1-5|.|TRBV28
TGTGCCAGCAGTTTACCGACAGTGGGGGCTCAGCCCCAGCATTTT
CASSLPTVGAQPQHF
>.|TRBJ1-1|.|TRBV29-1
TGCAGCGTTGAAGGTGGCACCCTTGAACAGGGAGCTTTCTTT
CSVEGGTLEQGAFF
>.|TRBJ1-4|.|TRBV3-1/TRBV3-2
TGTGCCAGCAGCCCAATCGACCCCAGGAAACTTAATGAAAAACTGTTTTTT
CASSPIDPRKLNEKLFF
>.|TRBJ1-1|.|TRBV27
TGTGCCAGCAGTTTATCGAACTCCGGGAAGAACACTGAAGCTTTCTTT
CASSLSNSGKNTEAFF
>.|TRBJ2-7|.|TRBV7-9
TGTGCCAGCAGCTTCAACTACGAGCAGTACTTC
CASSFNYEQYF
>once|TRBJ1-3|TRBD1|TRBV6-5
TGTGCCAGCATTCCGGGGACAGGGAGAAACACCATATATTTT
CASIPGTGRNTIYF
>.|TRBJ1-1|TRBD1|TRBV5-6
TGTGCCAGCAGCTTCTTACAGGGGTTGAACACTGAAGCTTTCTTT
CASSFLQGLNTEAFF
>few|TRBJ1-1|.|TRBV10-3
TGTGCCATCAGTGGGGACGGGAGAGAAGCTTTCTTT
CAISGDGREAFF
>.|TRBJ2-3|TRBD2|TRBV10-1
TGCGCCAGCAGTGTCGCCCTCACTAGCGGGGGGGCCGGGAGCACAGATACGCAGTATTTT
CASSVALTSGGAGSTDTQYF